This TCR beta chain was captured in a study of technical replicates of blood from a few donors. The method was immunoSEQ multiplex PCR; TCRdb's version includes in-frame clones alone and lacks a portion of them. The sample records over 65,000 clones, roughly 98% being singletons. The germline V gene has CDR1 SGHTA and CDR2 FQGNSA. The V segment lost 1 base and the J segment 5 bases; nucleotides outside the gene matches: 10. CDR3 length: 16 residues. Sequenced material: T cells isolated from PBMCs. The receptor's source is a human donor in good health. The J gene is TRBJ1-2, the V gene TRBV7-2; 7 bases agree with TRBD1. The chain's CDR3 is CASSLDLSGGGYGYTF. In DNA, the CDR3 is TGTGCCAGCAGCTTAGATCTCTCAGGGGGAGGATATGGCTACACCTTC.